A selection of T cell receptor beta chains follows, all from one sample in a study of cytomegalovirus exposure and HLA in healthy donors. Repertoires were generated with immunoSEQ multiplex PCR, while TCRdb's copy carries only in-frame clones and drops some. The sample carries about 160,000 clones, 80% recorded once. Sequenced: PBMCs. These receptors all stem from a woman in her fifties or sixties in good health and CMV-seronegative. CDR3s include the opening cysteine and the closing phenylalanine or tryptophan. The D gene is left open where the match is weak. Clone size appears in some rows only: once, few, many, or a class for an expanded clone.

j_call: TRBJ2-7; v_call: TRBV5-4; d_call: TRBD1; clone_size: NA; cdr3_aa: CASSPTAGQGAYEQYF; cdr3_nt: TGTGCCAGCAGCCCAACCGCGGGACAGGGGGCCTACGAGCAGTACTTC
j_call: TRBJ2-3; v_call: TRBV4-3; d_call: TRBD1; clone_size: NA; cdr3_aa: CASSQGGQGAADTQYF; cdr3_nt: TGCGCCAGCAGCCAAGGGGGACAGGGGGCTGCCGATACGCAGTATTTT
j_call: TRBJ2-7; v_call: TRBV7-9; d_call: TRBD2; clone_size: NA; cdr3_aa: CASRLAGGYEQYF; cdr3_nt: TGTGCCAGCAGACTAGCGGGAGGCTACGAGCAGTACTTC
j_call: TRBJ2-2; v_call: TRBV9; d_call: NA; clone_size: NA; cdr3_aa: CASSPPRAGELFF; cdr3_nt: TGTGCCAGCAGCCCCCCCCGAGCCGGGGAGCTGTTTTTT
j_call: TRBJ1-3; v_call: TRBV13; d_call: NA; clone_size: NA; cdr3_aa: CASSLSRVNTIYF; cdr3_nt: TGTGCCAGTAGCTTATCCAGGGTAAACACCATATATTTT
j_call: TRBJ2-3; v_call: TRBV27; d_call: TRBD1; clone_size: NA; cdr3_aa: CASIPQGAGGGTQYF; cdr3_nt: TGTGCCAGCATCCCGCAGGGGGCTGGGGGAGGTACGCAGTATTTT
j_call: TRBJ2-7; v_call: TRBV19; d_call: NA; clone_size: NA; cdr3_aa: CASSTRQGNYEQYF; cdr3_nt: TGTGCCAGTAGTACTCGCCAGGGCAACTACGAGCAGTACTTC
j_call: TRBJ2-1; v_call: TRBV18; d_call: TRBD2; clone_size: few; cdr3_aa: CASSPLAGGDNEQFF; cdr3_nt: TGTGCCAGCTCACCACTGGCGGGGGGGGACAATGAGCAGTTCTTC
j_call: TRBJ2-7; v_call: TRBV11-3; d_call: TRBD2; clone_size: NA; cdr3_aa: CASSPSGTSGRAHEQYF; cdr3_nt: TGTGCCAGCAGCCCGAGCGGGACTAGCGGGAGGGCCCACGAGCAGTACTTC
j_call: TRBJ1-1; v_call: TRBV18; d_call: TRBD1; clone_size: NA; cdr3_aa: CASSPSPGQGYTEAFF; cdr3_nt: TGTGCCAGCTCACCCAGCCCGGGACAGGGGTACACTGAAGCTTTCTTT
j_call: TRBJ2-7; v_call: TRBV28; d_call: TRBD1; clone_size: NA; cdr3_aa: CASSLPGQGPEQYF; cdr3_nt: TGTGCCAGCAGTCTTCCGGGACAGGGTCCCGAGCAGTACTTC
j_call: TRBJ2-7; v_call: TRBV5-1; d_call: TRBD1; clone_size: NA; cdr3_aa: CASSLLPMGQGAYEQYF; cdr3_nt: TGCGCCAGCAGCTTGCTGCCGATGGGACAGGGAGCGTACGAGCAGTACTTC
j_call: TRBJ1-1; v_call: TRBV7-2; d_call: NA; clone_size: few; cdr3_aa: CASSRVYTEAFF; cdr3_nt: TGTGCCAGCAGCCGTGTGTACACTGAAGCTTTCTTT
j_call: TRBJ1-5; v_call: TRBV2; d_call: TRBD1; clone_size: NA; cdr3_aa: CASSTVQGAGQPQHF; cdr3_nt: TGTGCCAGCAGCACCGTCCAGGGGGCTGGGCAGCCCCAGCATTTT
j_call: TRBJ2-7; v_call: TRBV28; d_call: TRBD1; clone_size: NA; cdr3_aa: CASSIGTAAYEQYF; cdr3_nt: TGTGCCAGCAGTATCGGGACAGCAGCCTACGAGCAGTACTTC
j_call: TRBJ1-2; v_call: TRBV4-1; d_call: TRBD1; clone_size: NA; cdr3_aa: CASSPDQGANYGYTF; cdr3_nt: TGCGCCAGCAGCCCCGACCAGGGGGCCAACTATGGCTACACCTTC
j_call: TRBJ1-5; v_call: TRBV7-9; d_call: NA; clone_size: once; cdr3_aa: CASSLGGVGPEPQHF; cdr3_nt: TGTGCCAGCAGCTTAGGCGGGGTGGGACCGGAGCCCCAGCATTTT
j_call: TRBJ2-5; v_call: TRBV5-4; d_call: TRBD2; clone_size: once; cdr3_aa: CASRDLAGGGETQYF; cdr3_nt: TGTGCCAGCAGGGATCTAGCGGGAGGCGGGGAGACCCAGTACTTC
j_call: TRBJ2-1; v_call: TRBV18; d_call: TRBD1; clone_size: NA; cdr3_aa: CASSPRVMTGRYNEQFF; cdr3_nt: TGTGCCAGCTCACCACGAGTAATGACAGGGCGGTACAATGAGCAGTTCTTC
j_call: TRBJ1-5; v_call: TRBV7-8; d_call: NA; clone_size: NA; cdr3_aa: CASSSTGQPQHF; cdr3_nt: TGTGCCAGCAGCTCTACTGGTCAGCCCCAGCATTTT
j_call: TRBJ2-6; v_call: TRBV19; d_call: NA; clone_size: few; cdr3_aa: CASSIGRGRAGANVLTF; cdr3_nt: TGTGCCAGTAGTATTGGAAGGGGCAGGGCTGGGGCCAACGTCCTGACTTTC
j_call: TRBJ1-1; v_call: TRBV5-1; d_call: TRBD1; clone_size: NA; cdr3_aa: CASSLGGTVNTEAFF; cdr3_nt: TGCGCCAGCAGCTTGGGTGGGACAGTGAACACTGAAGCTTTCTTT
j_call: TRBJ2-1; v_call: TRBV5-1; d_call: NA; clone_size: few; cdr3_aa: CASSFVNSGDEQFF; cdr3_nt: TGCGCCAGCAGCTTTGTCAACAGCGGCGATGAGCAGTTCTTC
j_call: TRBJ2-5; v_call: TRBV7-2; d_call: NA; clone_size: NA; cdr3_aa: CASREGGQGGETQYF; cdr3_nt: TGTGCCAGCAGGGAGGGGGGGCAGGGCGGGGAGACCCAGTACTTC
j_call: TRBJ1-5; v_call: TRBV25-1; d_call: NA; clone_size: NA; cdr3_aa: CASSEYMRTHSNQPQHF; cdr3_nt: TGTGCCAGCAGTGAATACATGCGGACACATAGCAATCAGCCCCAGCATTTT
j_call: TRBJ2-1; v_call: TRBV6-1; d_call: TRBD2; clone_size: NA; cdr3_aa: CASSERGLAGGGNEQFF; cdr3_nt: TGTGCCAGCAGTGAAAGGGGGCTAGCGGGAGGAGGCAATGAGCAGTTCTTC
j_call: TRBJ2-7; v_call: TRBV9; d_call: TRBD2; clone_size: NA; cdr3_aa: CASSVEPSGYEQYF; cdr3_nt: TGTGCCAGCAGCGTAGAACCTAGCGGCTACGAGCAGTACTTC